This TCR beta chain comes out of a study of CD8 T cells in Susac syndrome. In germline, CDR1 is SEHNR, CDR2 FQNEAQ (reference sequence). V shed 5 bases and J 3 bases; nucleotides not matched to a gene: 10. This CDR3 is built from 15 residues. A quantity of about 0.45 to 1 ug RNA underwent reverse transcription using random hexamers. TCRdb recomputed calls from the immunoSEQ multiplex PCR reads with MiXCR, one row per CDR3 protein. The profile shows about 130,000 distinct CDR3 sequences, around 90% of them singletons. The chain is built from TRBV7-9 and TRBJ2-7, with TRBD1 matching 7 bases. This sequence was found in a human donor with multiple sclerosis. Sequenced input: CD8+ T cells from PBMCs. The CDR3 region is CASSHSTGLGYEQYF. The CDR3 nucleotides read TGTGCCAGCAGCCATTCGACAGGGCTGGGCTACGAGCAGTACTTC.